A single sample is the source of the 7 T cell receptor beta chains below, sequenced in a study of cytomegalovirus exposure and HLA in healthy donors. The PCR used 60 Vbeta and 13 Jbeta primers. Data came from immunoSEQ multiplex PCR; TCRdb stores just in-frame clones and leaves some out. The sample lists some 140,000 clones, roughly 83% occurring once. Sample: PBMCs. Every receptor here comes from a man aged 35 to 55 in good health and CMV-seronegative.

The rearrangement joins TRBV29-1 to TRBJ2-7; TRBD1 matches 7 bases. The V gene's germline CDR1 is SQVTM and CDR2 ANQGSEA. This CDR3 has 13 residues. J gave up 4 bases and V 6 bases, and 9 bases lay outside the gene matches. The CDR3 DNA sequence: TGCAGCGTGTCCGGGACAGTGAATTACGAGCAGTACTTC. It encodes CSVSGTVNYEQYF.

This chain connects TRBV6-6 to TRBJ1-1; D may be TRBD1 (6 bases). The CDR3 runs 14 residues. The V gene's germline CDR1 is MNHNY and CDR2 SVGAGI (reference sequence). V lost 6 bases, J lost 1 base, and 12 bases lay in between. CDR3 in DNA: TGTGCCAGCAGCAGCGGACAGCCGAACACTGAAGCTTTCTTT. This translates into CASSSGQPNTEAFF.

The rearrangement joins TRBV16 to TRBJ2-7; 7 bases line up with TRBD2. The CDR3 has 14 residues. CDR1 KGHSY and CDR2 FQNENV come from the germline V gene. The J segment lost 0 bases and the V segment lost 4 bases, leaving 3 bases of the junction unmatched. This CDR3 reads CASSLRTSSYEQYF. CDR3 DNA sequence: TGTGCCAGCAGCCTCCGGACTAGCTCCTACGAGCAGTACTTC.

This chain links TRBV6-6 with TRBJ2-4; the match to TRBD1 covers 10 bases. Germline CDR1 and CDR2: MNHNY and SVGAGI (reference sequence). V was clipped by 4 bases and J by 8 bases; unmatched bases: 8. This CDR3 has 15 amino acids. CDR3 sequence reads: CASSSGQGLVYIQYF. DNA of the CDR3: TGTGCCAGCAGTTCGGGACAGGGGCTTGTGTACATTCAGTACTTC.

The chain has TRBV9 and TRBJ1-4, with unresolved D. Looked up from germline, CDR1 is SGDLS and CDR2 is YYNGEE. Trimming pared 4 bases from V and 4 bases from J, leaving 11 bases between. CDR3 length: 14 residues. CDR3 in DNA: TGTGCCAGCAGCCCCCGAGATCATAATGAAAAACTGTTTTTT. Its translation is CASSPRDHNEKLFF.

The chain is built from TRBV19 and TRBJ2-1, with TRBD2 identical over 9 bases. The CDR3 has 16 residues. The junction had 6 bases not matched to a gene; V was cut back by 5 bases and J by 1 base. In germline, CDR1 is LNHDA, CDR2 SQIVND (reference sequence). CDR3: CASSWASGMSYNEQFF. The CDR3 nucleotides read TGTGCCAGTAGTTGGGCTAGCGGGATGTCCTACAATGAGCAGTTCTTC.

This chain joins TRBV6-6 and TRBJ1-3; D unresolved. V gave up 6 bases and J gave up 1 base, with 10 bases separating them. Germline values: CDR1 MNHNY, CDR2 SVGAGI (reference sequence). The CDR3 covers 14 residues. This CDR3 is CASRLGLSGNTIYF. CDR3 in DNA: TGTGCCAGCAGACTAGGGTTGTCTGGAAACACCATATATTTT.